This T cell receptor (beta chain) was recorded in a study of CXCR3-negative and CXCR3-positive naive CD8 T cells. The study made its TRB cDNA libraries by 5' RACE, adding UMI labels. TCRdb reprocessed the 5' RACE reads; each CDR3 protein has one entry and no DNA is given. The listing records approximately 47,000 distinct CDR3 sequences. There are 13 residues in the CDR3. The germline CDR1 and CDR2 sequences are SEHNR and FQNEAQ (reference sequence). The chain joins TRBV7-9 to TRBJ1-2; checking the TCRdb D call of TRBD1 is not possible without DNA. Sequencing used naive CXCR3- CD8+ T cells from blood. As for subset: CD45RO-CCR7+CD27+CD95- naive CD8+ T cells lacking CXCR3 (TNR3-). The source is a human donor in good health. Some clones in this sample may be carry-over from other donors' samples. The CDR3 loop reads CASSQGQSYGYTF. Together with reference TRBV7-9 and TRBJ1-2, the CDR3 gives the full variable domain: DTGVSQNPRHKITKRGQNVTFRCDPISEHNRLYWYRQTLGQGPEFLTYFQNEAQLEKSRLLSDRFSAERPKGSFSTLEIQRTEQGDSAMYLCASSQGQSYGYTFGSGTRLTVV.